This T cell receptor beta chain appears in the sequencing data of a study of vaccination and CD4 T cells after COVID-19. This CDR3 comprises 12 residues. With 3 bases removed from V and 9 bases from J, the gap between germline ends came to 11 bases. Germline CDR1 reads SGHTA; CDR2 reads FQGNSA. This clonotype qualifies as medium-sized. Its specificity is not known. Treatment in this sample: 10-day PBMC culture with coronavirus spike peptide pools or control peptides (ViraFEST assay). Oncomine TCR Beta short-read sequencing was applied to DNA from cultured CD4+ T cells. Each CDR3 protein is one row after TCRdb ran MiXCR on the PCR reads. Seen here are over 3,000 distinct CDR3 sequences, roughly 17% observed once, and the top ten hold roughly 22%.

The clonotype was recovered from a human donor who had recovered from COVID-19. This chain uses TRBV7-2 with TRBJ1-2; D remains unclear. The specimen was CD4+ T cells from blood, cultured in vitro. The CDR3 region is CASSFDGPSYTF. Here the CDR3 DNA reads TGTGCCAGCAGCTTTGACGGGCCGAGCTACACCTTC.